Listed below are T cell receptor beta chains from one sample, sequenced in a study of T cells in Graves' hyperthyroidism and ophthalmopathy. Each CDR3 protein gets one entry after TCRdb re-called the multiplex PCR reads with MiXCR. The sample has fewer than 550,000 distinct CDR3 sequences; around 24% are singletons. Sequenced material: blood. The receptors shown here come from a woman aged 30 to 39 with Graves' ophthalmopathy. CDR3s include the opening cysteine and the closing phenylalanine or tryptophan. The D gene is left open where the match is weak. A row's size may be missing; if present it is once, few, many or a size class.

NA	NA	TRBV29-1	TRBJ2-7	CSVESRGRAYEQYF	TGCAGCGTTGAGTCCCGGGGCCGAGCCTACGAGCAGTACTTC
many	NA	TRBV20-1	TRBJ1-5	CSARDLGQPQHF	TGCAGTGCTAGAGATCTGGGACAGCCCCAGCATTTT
NA	NA	TRBV5-8	TRBJ1-2	CASGTRGAAYGYTF	TGTGCCAGCGGCACTAGGGGGGCCGCGTATGGCTACACCTTC
many	NA	TRBV6-1	TRBJ1-5	CASSPADEPQHF	TGTGCCAGCAGTCCCGCCGATGAGCCCCAGCATTTT
many	TRBD2	TRBV11-1	TRBJ2-2	CASSLGSLGLAANTGELFF	TGTGCCAGCAGCTTAGGAAGCCTAGGACTAGCGGCGAACACCGGGGAGCTGTTTTTT
many	TRBD1	TRBV5-1	TRBJ2-7	CASSLMGQGGEQYF	TGCGCCAGCAGCTTGATGGGACAGGGCGGCGAGCAGTACTTC
many	NA	TRBV15	TRBJ1-1	CATSRNREGTEAFF	TGTGCCACCAGCAGGAACAGGGAGGGCACTGAAGCTTTCTTT
many	NA	TRBV20-1	TRBJ2-7	CSADGRISYEQYF	TGCAGTGCAGACGGGCGGATTTCCTACGAGCAGTACTTC
NA	NA	TRBV28	TRBJ2-5	CASSPGQGWVQYF	TGTGCCAGCAGTCCTGGACAAGGATGGGTCCAGTACTTC
few	TRBD1	TRBV5-1	TRBJ1-6	CASSLVVGTGDSPLHF	TGCGCCAGCAGCTTGGTAGTCGGGACAGGGGACTCACCCCTCCACTTT
many	NA	TRBV5-1	TRBJ1-1	CASSLDTGGAFF	TGCGCCAGCAGCTTGGACACCGGGGGAGCTTTCTTT
many	NA	TRBV12-3/TRBV12-4	TRBJ1-5	CASSRGEQPQHF	TGTGCCAGCAGCCGCGGGGAGCAGCCCCAGCATTTT
NA	TRBD2	TRBV6-1	TRBJ2-5	CACSLGGRAGETQYF	TGTGCCTGCTCTCTAGGCGGGAGGGCCGGAGAGACCCAGTACTTC
many	NA	TRBV6-2/TRBV6-3	TRBJ1-1	CASSYERGRRNTEAFF	TGTGCCAGCAGTTACGAGCGGGGCAGAAGGAACACTGAAGCTTTCTTT
many	TRBD1	TRBV6-5	TRBJ2-7	CASTGQGEYEQYF	TGTGCCAGCACCGGACAGGGAGAATACGAGCAGTACTTC
few	NA	TRBV5-1	TRBJ2-5	CASSLEPAGQETQYF	TGCGCCAGCAGCTTGGAACCGGCAGGCCAAGAGACCCAGTACTTC
many	NA	TRBV30	TRBJ2-1	CAWMATLSYNEQFF	TGTGCCTGGATGGCGACCTTAAGCTACAATGAGCAGTTCTTC
many	NA	TRBV6-2/TRBV6-3	TRBJ2-7	CASSLGLQNEQYF	TGTGCCAGCAGTTTGGGCCTCCAAAACGAGCAGTACTTC
many	NA	TRBV28	TRBJ1-5	CASSFLDSHSNQPQHF	TGTGCCAGCAGTTTCTTGGACTCCCATAGCAATCAGCCCCAGCATTTT
NA	NA	TRBV20-1	TRBJ1-5	CSAWRENQPQHF	TGCAGTGCCTGGCGGGAGAATCAGCCCCAGCATTTT
many	TRBD2	TRBV20-1	TRBJ2-7	CSAPMRGGSYEQYF	TGCAGTGCTCCGATGCGGGGGGGTTCCTACGAGCAGTACTTC
NA	TRBD1	TRBV12-3/TRBV12-4	TRBJ1-2	CASNWGQGGGYTF	TGTGCCAGCAATTGGGGACAGGGAGGTGGCTACACCTTC
many	NA	TRBV18	TRBJ1-3	CASSPGRMDTIYF	TGTGCCAGCTCACCGGGCAGGATGGACACCATATATTTT
many	TRBD1	TRBV29-1	TRBJ2-2	CSVLGTGNTGELFF	TGCAGCGTCCTTGGGACAGGGAACACCGGGGAGCTGTTTTTT
few	TRBD1	TRBV6-5	TRBJ2-7	CASIKDRIGSEQYF	TGTGCCAGCATTAAGGACAGGATCGGATCCGAGCAGTACTTC
many	NA	TRBV19	TRBJ1-3	CASSMFRGNSGNTIYF	TGTGCCAGTAGTATGTTCCGCGGAAACTCTGGAAACACCATATATTTT
many	NA	TRBV20-1	TRBJ2-5	CSASRPRETQYF	TGCAGTGCTAGTCGCCCCAGAGAGACCCAGTACTTC
many	NA	TRBV2	TRBJ1-1	CASSERFNPNTEAFF	TGTGCCAGCAGTGAACGTTTTAACCCGAACACTGAAGCTTTCTTT
many	TRBD2	TRBV7-8	TRBJ2-3	CASSFQAGADTQYF	TGTGCCAGCAGCTTTCAGGCGGGAGCAGATACGCAGTATTTT
NA	NA	TRBV28	TRBJ1-2	CASSAALTDNYGYTF	TGTGCCAGCAGTGCCGCTCTTACGGACAACTATGGCTACACCTTC
NA	NA	TRBV20-1	TRBJ1-2	CSVEGETNYGYTF	TGCAGTGTGGAGGGGGAGACGAACTATGGCTACACCTTC
many	TRBD1	TRBV29-1	TRBJ2-5	CSTWTGAQETQYF	TGCAGCACGTGGACAGGGGCTCAAGAGACCCAGTACTTC
NA	TRBD1	TRBV6-5	TRBJ1-1	CASSYGWTGLNTEAFF	TGTGCCAGCAGTTACGGTTGGACAGGGTTGAACACTGAAGCTTTCTTT
many	NA	TRBV4-1	TRBJ1-1	CASSGELNTEAFF	TGCGCCAGCAGCGGGGAACTGAACACTGAAGCTTTCTTT
many	NA	TRBV4-1	TRBJ2-7	CASSQAPGHSSYEQYF	TGCGCCAGCAGCCAAGCACCGGGACACAGCTCCTACGAGCAGTACTTC
NA	TRBD1	TRBV6-1	TRBJ1-5	CASTGTRQGQQPQHF	TGTGCCAGCACTGGCACCCGACAGGGGCAGCAGCCCCAGCATTTT
few	NA	TRBV6-1	TRBJ1-5	CASKSGSNQPQHF	TGTGCCAGCAAATCGGGCAGCAATCAGCCCCAGCATTTT
many	TRBD1	TRBV11-2	TRBJ1-2	CASSHGQDEGYGYTF	TGTGCCAGCAGCCACGGACAGGACGAGGGCTATGGCTACACCTTC
many	NA	TRBV4-1	TRBJ2-5	CASSQPLWGQETQYF	TGCGCCAGCAGCCAACCCCTTTGGGGCCAAGAGACCCAGTACTTC
many	TRBD2	TRBV13	TRBJ2-3	CASSLMLAGGDTQYF	TGTGCCAGCAGCTTAATGCTAGCGGGGGGTGATACGCAGTATTTT
NA	TRBD2	TRBV30	TRBJ2-2	CAWSELAGATGELFF	TGTGCCTGGAGTGAACTAGCGGGAGCAACCGGGGAGCTGTTTTTT
few	NA	TRBV7-2	TRBJ1-1	CASSLAPDRREAFF	TGTGCCAGCAGCTTAGCTCCCGACAGACGTGAAGCTTTCTTT
many	NA	TRBV27	TRBJ1-1	CATSSNRAQNTEAFF	TGTGCCACATCTTCGAACAGGGCTCAGAACACTGAAGCTTTCTTT
NA	NA	TRBV7-9	TRBJ2-4	CASSGGGGQNIQYF	TGTGCCAGCAGCGGTGGGGGAGGCCAAAACATTCAGTACTTC
NA	NA	TRBV6-1	TRBJ2-5	CASSEELGTETQYF	TGTGCCAGCAGTGAGGAGCTGGGCACAGAGACCCAGTACTTC
many	TRBD2	TRBV4-1	TRBJ2-6	CASSQDSLAGRSGANVLTF	TGCGCCAGCAGCCAAGACTCTCTAGCGGGGAGATCTGGGGCCAACGTCCTGACTTTC
few	NA	TRBV7-8	TRBJ2-4	CASSLELNIQYF	TGTGCCAGCAGCTTAGAGTTAAACATTCAGTACTTC
many	NA	TRBV28	TRBJ1-2	CASSLPLKRAADYGYTF	TGTGCCAGCAGTTTGCCCTTAAAACGGGCGGCGGACTATGGCTACACCTTC
many	NA	TRBV29-1	TRBJ1-1	CSVHETATEAFF	TGCAGCGTCCACGAGACAGCCACTGAAGCTTTCTTT
many	NA	TRBV19	TRBJ2-5	CASSTTRQGGGETQYF	TGTGCCAGTAGTACGACTCGACAGGGAGGGGGCGAGACCCAGTACTTC
NA	TRBD2	TRBV6-1	TRBJ2-5	CASTSGGARETQYF	TGTGCCAGTACTAGCGGGGGGGCCAGGGAGACCCAGTACTTC
NA	NA	TRBV6-2/TRBV6-3	TRBJ2-5	CASSYVRGRETQYF	TGTGCCAGCAGTTACGTTAGGGGAAGAGAGACCCAGTACTTC